This T cell receptor (beta chain) was recorded in a study of T cells in localized non-small cell lung cancer. This table comes from immunoSEQ multiplex PCR, and its TCRdb copy is limited to in-frame clones, with some not included. Of 130,000 or so clones listed, around 90% are singletons. Study results and limitations: Measurement of T cell clonality placed uninvolved adjacent lung highest, above the level in tumor. A raised T cell density in blood coincided with lengthier overall survival. Heterogeneity within the tumor remains possible, as just one region underwent sequencing.

This CDR3 has 16 residues. The J segment lost 3 bases and the V segment lost 0 bases, leaving 5 bases of the junction unmatched. In germline, CDR1 is KGHSH, CDR2 LQKENI. A note on this clone: Its antigen is not known.

This rearrangement joins TRBV18 to TRBJ1-1, with TRBD1 identical over 9 bases. This receptor was identified in a female donor at least 60 years old with stage I lung adenocarcinoma. The sequences come from peripheral blood, collected before any cancer treatment. CDR3: CASSPPGDRVDTEAFF. The CDR3 DNA follows: TGTGCCAGCTCACCACCGGGGGACAGGGTAGACACTGAAGCTTTCTTT.